One sample yielded the 9 T cell receptor beta chains listed below, sequenced in a study of blood T cell repertoires in COVID-19. Clones were sequenced by immunoSEQ multiplex PCR, and TCRdb holds only the in-frame ones, with some missing. The profile shows fewer than 200,000 clones, 83% of them singletons. Specimen: peripheral blood. The receptor set was obtained from a woman older than 75 with acute or convalescent COVID-19.

The chain is built from TRBV7-3 and TRBJ1-6; D gene uncertain. Germline-derived CDR1 and CDR2 are SGHTA and FQGTGA. The V gene lost 0 bases and the J gene lost 10 bases, with 7 bases spanning the gap. This CDR3 contains 13 residues. CDR3 nucleotides: TGTGCCAGCAGCTTAACAGACTTGTCACCCCTCCACTTT. Translated: CASSLTDLSPLHF.

This rearrangement joins TRBV7-9 to TRBJ2-3; possibly TRBD1 for D (6 bases). This CDR3 has 15 residues. Deletions cut 4 bases from V and 5 bases from J, with 16 bases between. Germline V gene lookup returns CDR1 SEHNR and CDR2 FQNEAQ (reference sequence). The DNA for the CDR3 is TGTGCCAGCAGCTCCCCCGGGACAAGGGGAGATACGCAGTATTTT. Translating gives CASSSPGTRGDTQYF.

This chain joins TRBV27 and TRBJ2-1; the match to TRBD2 covers 11 bases. V dropped 2 bases and J dropped 5; count of bases not matched to a gene: 5. This CDR3 has 16 residues. The germline V gene has CDR1 MNHEY and CDR2 SMNVEV (reference sequence). Here the CDR3 DNA reads TGTGCCAGCAGTTTACTTGGACTAGCGGGCCACAATGAGCAGTTCTTC. It encodes CASSLLGLAGHNEQFF.

V is TRBV9 and J is TRBJ2-1; perhaps TRBD1 as D (6 bases). Trimming stripped 0 bases from V and 9 bases from J, with 10 bases between. This CDR3 region has 13 residues. Germline CDR1 is SGDLS and CDR2 is YYNGEE. The CDR3 sequence is CASSVVGAGEQFF. As DNA, the CDR3 is TGTGCCAGCAGCGTAGTGGGGGCTGGTGAGCAGTTCTTC.

The chain employs TRBV19 and TRBJ1-5; D call uncertain. Between the trimmed V and J ends, which lost 4 bases and 3 bases, there was a span of 7 bases. Germline CDR1 and CDR2: LNHDA and SQIVND (reference sequence). The CDR3 runs 13 residues. Here the CDR3 reads CASSTQINQPQHF. The DNA for the CDR3 is TGTGCCAGTAGTACACAGATCAATCAGCCCCAGCATTTT. Combining the CDR3 with reference TRBV19 and TRBJ1-5 gives the whole variable domain DGGITQSPKYLFRKEGQNVTLSCEQNLNHDAMYWYRQDPGQGLRLIYYSQIVNDFQKGDIAEGYSVSREKKESFPLTVTSAQKNPTAFYLCASSTQINQPQHFGDGTRLSIL.

This clone showed up just a few times. This chain links TRBV29-1 with TRBJ2-5; a weak D match, TRBD2 (6 bases). V was trimmed by 6 bases and J by 2 bases, leaving 16 bases between them. Germline assignment: CDR1 SQVTM and CDR2 ANQGSEA. The CDR3 consists of 14 residues. The CDR3 DNA sequence: TGCAGCGTCGCCCTAGGAGGAGGGCAAGAGACCCAGTACTTC. Translating gives CSVALGGGQETQYF.

This chain links TRBV30 with TRBJ1-1; 7 bases fit TRBD1. Per the germline V gene, CDR1 is GTSNPN and CDR2 is SVGIG (reference sequence). After removal of 4 bases from V and 5 bases from J, the junction contained 10 bases not matched to a gene. This CDR3 comprises 14 residues. CDR3 amino acids: CAWKGEGARTEAFF. Here the CDR3 DNA reads TGTGCCTGGAAAGGTGAGGGGGCGAGAACTGAAGCTTTCTTT.

V is TRBV21-1 and J is TRBJ2-2; TRBD2 is the table's D call, not checked against the DNA. TRBV21-1 constitutes a pseudogene. The CDR3 is made up of 18 amino acids. DNA of the CDR3: TGTGCCAGCAGCAAATCTGGTAGCGGGGCCCTGCGCACCGGGGAGCTGTTTTTT. This translates into CASSKSGSGALRTGELFF.

This rearrangement joins TRBV24-1 to TRBJ1-5; D gene ambiguous. V lost 0 bases, J lost 4 bases, and 6 bases lay in between. This CDR3 is built from 14 residues. Germline V CDR1 and CDR2: KGHDR, SFDVKD. The CDR3 nucleotides read TGTGCCACCAGTGATTTGCCGGAGAATCAGCCCCAGCATTTT. It yields the protein CATSDLPENQPQHF.